This TCR beta chain derives from a study of T cells after yellow fever vaccination. In its sample, this clonotype was seen a few times. Each CDR3 protein gets one entry after TCRdb re-called the 5' RACE reads with MiXCR. The data contain hundreds of thousands of distinct CDR3 sequences, roughly 12% of them seen just once; the ten biggest clones take up about 15%. The CDR3 is made up of 15 amino acids. Trimming pared 1 base from V and 4 bases from J, leaving 13 bases between. Germline V gene data show CDR1 as SGHDN and CDR2 as FVKESK. Sequenced material: PBMCs, taken on the day of the yellow fever booster vaccination. The sequence came from a man aged 25-45 years who received the YFV17D yellow fever vaccine. The chain combines TRBV14 with TRBJ2-5; D assignment may be TRBD1 or TRBD2 (7 bases each). The DNA for the CDR3 is TGTGCCAGCAGCCAAGCCAGGGGGGGTTCAGAGACCCAGTACTTC. It specifies CASSQARGGSETQYF.